This T cell receptor (beta chain) was recorded in a study of blood T cell repertoires in COVID-19. TCRdb's table, derived via immunoSEQ multiplex PCR, lists solely in-frame clones and lacks some. Among hundreds of thousands of clones listed, approximately 86% were seen once. J lost 5 bases, V lost 7 bases, and 4 bases had no gene match. Germline assignment: CDR1 SGHRS and CDR2 YFSETQ. The CDR3 spans 12 residues. This TCR came from a woman between 65 and 79 years old with COVID-19, enrolled during active disease. V gene TRBV5-1 combines with J gene TRBJ2-5; 8 bases are shared with TRBD1. Sequences were obtained from peripheral blood. CDR3 sequence: CASGTGSETQYF. For the CDR3, the DNA is TGCGCCAGCGGGACAGGATCGGAGACCCAGTACTTC.